The 15 T cell receptor beta chains presented below share a single source sample, sequenced in a study of beta chain features in type 1 diabetes (dated by TCRdb to the late 2010s). Libraries came from the immunoSEQ multiplex PCR assay. The entire amount of isolated RNA was reverse transcribed using the High Capacity cDNA Reverse Transcription Kit, so the sequenced TCRB transcripts were expressed ones. As stored in TCRdb, this immuneACCESS dataset retains in-frame rearrangements with V and J assigned. A fraction of the clones does not appear; measured against another copy, unresolved V genes explain less than half of the discrepancy, and the remainder lacks a known reason. In this sample the table shows about 260,000 clones, over 20% of which occur a single time. The ten largest clones add up to roughly 0.028% of the sample. Beyond this particular receptor, the publication reports: A moderate but significant shortening of TCRB CDR3 length was observed in type 1 diabetes patients in all four CD4+ subsets.

No cognate antigen is known for these TCRs. The specimen sequenced was naive CD4+ T cells from blood. This specimen's cell subset or site label, per the study, means: true naive CD4+ T cells. The receptors were sampled from a woman aged 40 to 50 with type 1 diabetes.

The chain has TRBV27 and TRBJ1-5; no clear D. V was cut by 4 bases and J by 4 bases, with 14 bases left in between. The CDR3 is 15 amino acids. CDR1 and CDR2 (germline): MNHEY, SMNVEV (reference sequence). CDR3 loop: CASSSFPESNQPQHF. DNA for the CDR3: TGTGCCAGCAGTTCCTTCCCCGAGAGTAATCAGCCCCAGCATTTT.

V and J are TRBV7-2 and TRBJ1-1; D is unclear. Trimming took 3 bases from V and 3 from J, leaving 20 bases between them. In germline, CDR1 is SGHTA, CDR2 FQGNSA. This CDR3 has 17 residues. The CDR3 here is CASSFPLLDSRDTEAFF. CDR3 bases: TGTGCCAGCAGCTTCCCGCTCCTAGATTCCCGGGACACTGAAGCTTTCTTT.

J is TRBJ2-5 and V is TRBV6-1; D is perhaps TRBD1 (5 bases). Between the trimmed V and J ends, which lost 8 bases and 2 bases, there was a span of 9 bases. This CDR3 region has 12 residues. Germline assignment: CDR1 MNHNS and CDR2 SASEGT. In nucleotides, the CDR3 is TGTGCCAGCCAGGGCCTACAAGAGACCCAGTACTTC. This encodes CASQGLQETQYF.

CDR3 loop: CASAEQGDRYGYTF. Here the CDR3 DNA reads TGTGCCAGCGCCGAACAGGGGGACCGCTATGGCTACACCTTC. The chain joins TRBV19 to TRBJ1-2; TRBD1 matches at 8 bases. In germline, CDR1 is LNHDA, CDR2 SQIVND (reference sequence). CDR3 length: 14 residues. With 9 bases clipped from V and 4 bases from J, the junction kept 10 bases outside the gene matches.

This chain uses TRBV29-1 with TRBJ2-5; TRBD1 might be the D (6 bases). The CDR3 loop spans 12 amino acids. Looked up from germline, CDR1 is SQVTM and CDR2 is ANQGSEA. Between the trimmed V and J ends, which lost 6 bases and 5 bases, there was a span of 13 bases. The DNA for the CDR3 is TGCAGCGTGGGGTATCAGGGGGAGACCCAGTACTTC. Amino acids: CSVGYQGETQYF.

The V call is TRBV7-8, the J call TRBJ1-2, with TRBD1 matching 8 bases. The CDR3 length is 14 residues. CDR1 is SGHVS and CDR2 is FQNEAQ in the germline V gene. V lost 5 bases and J lost 8; bases outside the gene matches: 10. Written as DNA, the CDR3 is TGTGCCAGCAGCCTCCCGACAGGGGCCGACGGCTACACCTTC. It codes for CASSLPTGADGYTF.

This clone came up a few times. The rearrangement uses TRBV7-3 and TRBJ2-1; 10 bases line up with TRBD2. There are 17 residues in the CDR3. CDR1 is SGHTA, CDR2 FQGTGA, per germline. Germline trimming cut 0 bases from V and 3 bases from J; bases unmatched to any gene: 5. The CDR3 loop reads CASSLTGTSEVYNEQFF. DNA of the CDR3: TGTGCCAGCAGCTTAACGGGGACTAGCGAAGTCTACAATGAGCAGTTCTTC.

There are a few counts of this clone. The rearrangement links TRBV9 to TRBJ2-7; D perhaps matches TRBD2 (6 bases). CDR3 length: 16 residues. With 4 bases removed from V and 0 bases from J, the gap between germline ends came to 17 bases. The germline V gene has CDR1 SGDLS and CDR2 YYNGEE. CDR3 sequence: CASSSRAEGSSYEQYF. The CDR3 bases are TGTGCCAGCAGCTCCCGGGCGGAGGGAAGCTCCTACGAGCAGTACTTC.

V gene TRBV14 combines with J gene TRBJ1-6; possible D gene TRBD1, 5 bases. CDR1 and CDR2 from the germline V gene are SGHDN and FVKESK. Deletions cut 4 bases from V and 3 bases from J, with 10 bases between. The CDR3 is 15 amino acids. CDR3 coding DNA: TGTGCCAGCAGCCGGGTGGGGGGCTATAATTCACCCCTCCACTTT. This codes for CASSRVGGYNSPLHF. The complete variable domain, with remaining parts taken from reference TRBV14 and TRBJ1-6, reads EAGVTQFPSHSVIEKGQTVTLRCDPISGHDNLYWYRRVMGKEIKFLLHFVKESKQDESGMPNNRFLAERTGGTYSTLKVQPAELEDSGVYFCASSRVGGYNSPLHFGNGTRLTVT.

CDR3: CAWTNVQGDTEAFF. The CDR3 bases are TGTGCCTGGACTAACGTTCAGGGGGACACTGAAGCTTTCTTT. The chain carries TRBV30 and TRBJ1-1; 7 positions match TRBD1. The CDR3 totals 14 residues. The J segment lost 3 bases and the V segment lost 4 bases, leaving 8 bases of the junction unmatched. Germline lookup yields CDR1 GTSNPN and CDR2 SVGIG (reference sequence).

This clone has a handful of counts. The rearrangement joins TRBV20-1 to TRBJ2-1; 10 bases align to TRBD2. J lost 15 bases, V lost 0 bases, and 2 bases had no gene match. Germline loops: CDR1 DFQATT, CDR2 SNEGSKA (reference sequence). CDR3 size: 11 residues. CDR3 nucleotides: TGCAGTGCTAGAGATGGGACTAGCGCGTTCTTC. Translating gives CSARDGTSAFF.

CDR3 nucleotides: TGCGCCAGCAGCCAATCAACTAGCGGGGAGACCCTTCGCGGGCAGTTCTTC. Translating it yields CASSQSTSGETLRGQFF. This chain connects TRBV4-1 to TRBJ2-1; 10 bases match TRBD2. The CDR3 covers 17 residues. V was clipped by 2 bases and J by 12 bases; unmatched bases: 16. CDR1 MGHRA and CDR2 YSYEKL come from the germline V gene.

The gene calls are TRBV30 and TRBJ2-5; a weak D match, TRBD2 (6 bases). CDR3 length equals 14 residues. Germline values: CDR1 GTSNPN, CDR2 SVGIG (reference sequence). V was cut by 7 bases and J by 2 bases, with 17 bases left in between. CDR3 amino acids: CAYARGTLQETQYF. Here the CDR3 DNA reads TGTGCCTACGCTCGCGGGACCTTACAAGAGACCCAGTACTTC.

This clone was detected once. The chain carries TRBV18 and TRBJ2-7; D gene ambiguous. Trimming left V 0 bases short and J 6 bases short, with 12 bases between. This CDR3 is 14 amino acids long. Germline lookup yields CDR1 KGHSH and CDR2 LQKENI. Written as DNA, the CDR3 is TGTGCCAGCTCACCACCGGGCCCTTACGGCGAGCAGTACTTC. Translated: CASSPPGPYGEQYF.

The chain employs TRBV30 and TRBJ1-2; 9 bases match TRBD1. This CDR3 region has 16 residues. V shed 5 bases, J shed 2 bases, and the junction held 12 bases outside the gene matches. Germline V lookup: CDR1 GTSNPN, CDR2 SVGIG (reference sequence). Here the CDR3 DNA reads TGTGCCTGGTCCGGGACAGGGATCGGGAAAAACTATGGCTACACCTTC. It translates to CAWSGTGIGKNYGYTF.